This T cell receptor (beta chain) was retrieved from a study of patients and donors after allogeneic stem cell transplantation. Each CDR3 protein gets one entry after TCRdb re-called the RT-PCR reads with MiXCR. The profile shows more than 55,000 distinct CDR3 sequences, 10% to 15% of them singletons. By frequency in the sample, this clonotype is medium-sized. The CDR3 is made up of 15 amino acids. V lost 3 bases and J lost 11, with 17 bases in between. Sequenced material: blood, either unsorted or a sorted T cell fraction (not recorded which). This receptor was obtained from a human donor who was either an allogeneic HSCT recipient or a stem cell or donor lymphocyte infusion donor (not recorded which). It is not recorded whose cells these are; they may come from a transplant donor. This rearrangement joins TRBV12-3 or TRBV12-4 to TRBJ1-6; tentative D call: TRBD1 (5 bases). CDR3 DNA: TGTGCCAGCAGTTTGGCCGGCGACAGACGGGCACCCCTCCACTTT. Protein: CASSLAGDRRAPLHF.